The entry below describes one TCR beta chain. Its specificity is unknown. This sample is part of a study of shared clonotypes between healthy human individuals. Study-level results: Genetic and exposure-history diversity was limited by the few donors. Naive subsets generally exceeded memory subsets in estimated richness. Investigators expected sequencing depth to affect clonotype sharing among donors.

The deep-level immunoSEQ assay was used. The repertoire was sequenced with immunoSEQ multiplex PCR; TCRdb's copy has only in-frame clones and lacks some. The sample holds about 2.5 million clones, less than 95% seen once. The CDR3 is made up of 13 amino acids. In germline, CDR1 is MNHNS, CDR2 SASEGT. V was trimmed by 6 bases and J by 4 bases, leaving 13 bases between them. V gene TRBV6-1 combines with J gene TRBJ2-7, with D possibly TRBD1 on 6 matching bases. The sequencing input was naive CD4+ T cells from PBMCs. The sample's subset: CD45RA+ positively selected. The receptor comes from a young man in good health. Some clones in this sample may be carry-over from other donors' samples. CDR3 amino acids: CASRATQGYEQYF. The DNA of the CDR3 is TGTGCCAGCAGGGCAACACAGGGTTACGAGCAGTACTTC.